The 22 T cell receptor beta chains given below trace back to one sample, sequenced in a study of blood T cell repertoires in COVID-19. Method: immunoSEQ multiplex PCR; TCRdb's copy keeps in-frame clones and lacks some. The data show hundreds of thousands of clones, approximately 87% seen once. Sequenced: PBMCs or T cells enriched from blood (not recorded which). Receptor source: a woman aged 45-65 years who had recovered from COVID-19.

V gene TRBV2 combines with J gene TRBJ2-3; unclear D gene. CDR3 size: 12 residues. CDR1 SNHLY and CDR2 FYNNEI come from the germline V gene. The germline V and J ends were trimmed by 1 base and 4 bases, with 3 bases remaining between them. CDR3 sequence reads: CASSEGADTQYF. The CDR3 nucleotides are TGTGCCAGCAGTGAAGGCGCAGATACGCAGTATTTT.

CDR3: CASSLGRGPPPEAFF. The CDR3 nucleotides read TGTGCCAGCAGTTTAGGCAGGGGCCCGCCACCTGAAGCTTTCTTT. This chain uses TRBV28 with TRBJ1-1; D is possibly TRBD1 (6 bases). This CDR3 has 15 residues. Trimming removed 2 bases from V and 6 bases from J, with 16 bases in between. Germline assignment: CDR1 MDHEN and CDR2 SYDVKM.

The CDR3 loop reads CASSQDPVDTQYF. The CDR3 DNA reads as TGTGCCAGCAGCCAAGATCCTGTGGATACGCAGTATTTT. The chain uses TRBV14 and TRBJ2-3, with no clear D. The CDR3 extends over 13 amino acids. Germline CDR1 and CDR2: SGHDN and FVKESK. Trimming removed 0 bases from V and 6 bases from J, with 7 bases in between.

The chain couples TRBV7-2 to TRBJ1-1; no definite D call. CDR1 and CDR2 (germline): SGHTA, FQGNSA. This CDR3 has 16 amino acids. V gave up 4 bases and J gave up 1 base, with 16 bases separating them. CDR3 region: CASSSPTGFGNTEAFF. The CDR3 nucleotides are TGTGCCAGCAGCTCCCCGACGGGATTCGGGAACACTGAAGCTTTCTTT.

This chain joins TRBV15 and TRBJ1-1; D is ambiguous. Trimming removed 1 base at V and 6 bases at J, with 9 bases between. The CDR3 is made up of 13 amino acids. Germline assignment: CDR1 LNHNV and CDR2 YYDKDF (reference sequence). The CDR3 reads CATSRGWSPEAFF. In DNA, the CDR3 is TGTGCCACCAGCAGAGGGTGGAGTCCTGAAGCTTTCTTT.

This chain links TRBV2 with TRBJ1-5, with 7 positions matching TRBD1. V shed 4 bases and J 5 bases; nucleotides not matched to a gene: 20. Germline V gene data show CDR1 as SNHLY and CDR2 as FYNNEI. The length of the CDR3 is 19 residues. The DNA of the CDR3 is TGTGCCAGCAGTGGAAGGGGGATCGGTTTCAGGGGGTCCGATCAGCCCCAGCATTTT. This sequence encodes CASSGRGIGFRGSDQPQHF.

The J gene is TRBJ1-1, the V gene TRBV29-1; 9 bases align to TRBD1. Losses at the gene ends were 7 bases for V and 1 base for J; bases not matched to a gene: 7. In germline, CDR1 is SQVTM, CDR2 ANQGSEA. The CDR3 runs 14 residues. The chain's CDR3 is CSAPIQGANTEAFF. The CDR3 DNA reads TGCAGCGCACCTATACAGGGGGCGAACACTGAAGCTTTCTTT.

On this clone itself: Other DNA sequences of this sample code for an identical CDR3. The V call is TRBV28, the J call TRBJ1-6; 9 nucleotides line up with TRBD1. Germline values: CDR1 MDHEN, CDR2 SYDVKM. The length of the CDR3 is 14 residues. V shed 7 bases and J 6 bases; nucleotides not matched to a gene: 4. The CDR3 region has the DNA TGTGCCAGCACACTGGACAGGGGTAATTCACCCCTCCACTTT. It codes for CASTLDRGNSPLHF.

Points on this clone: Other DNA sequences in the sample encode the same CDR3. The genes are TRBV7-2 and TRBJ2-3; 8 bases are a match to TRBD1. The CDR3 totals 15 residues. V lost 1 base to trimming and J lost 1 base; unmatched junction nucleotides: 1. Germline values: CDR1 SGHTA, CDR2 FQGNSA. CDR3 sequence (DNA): TGTGCCAGCAGCTTAGTGGGACAGGGCACAGATACGCAGTATTTT. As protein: CASSLVGQGTDTQYF.

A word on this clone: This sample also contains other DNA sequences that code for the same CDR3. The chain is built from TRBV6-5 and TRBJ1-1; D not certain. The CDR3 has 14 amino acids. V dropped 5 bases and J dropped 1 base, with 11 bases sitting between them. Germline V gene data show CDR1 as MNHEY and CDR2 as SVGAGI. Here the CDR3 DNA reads TGTGCCAGCAGTCCAAGACGAGGGAACACTGAAGCTTTCTTT. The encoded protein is CASSPRRGNTEAFF.

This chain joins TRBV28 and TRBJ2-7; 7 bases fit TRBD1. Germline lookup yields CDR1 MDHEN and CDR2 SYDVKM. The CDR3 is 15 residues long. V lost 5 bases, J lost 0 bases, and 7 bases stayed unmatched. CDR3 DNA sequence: TGTGCCAGCAGTATCTCCGGGACAGTCTCCTACGAGCAGTACTTC. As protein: CASSISGTVSYEQYF.

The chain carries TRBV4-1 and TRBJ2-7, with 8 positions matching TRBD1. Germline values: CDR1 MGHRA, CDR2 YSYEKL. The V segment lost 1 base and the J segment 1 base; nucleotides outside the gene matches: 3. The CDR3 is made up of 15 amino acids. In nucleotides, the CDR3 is TGCGCCAGCAGCCAAGGCTGGACAGGGTCCTACGAGCAGTACTTC. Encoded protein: CASSQGWTGSYEQYF.

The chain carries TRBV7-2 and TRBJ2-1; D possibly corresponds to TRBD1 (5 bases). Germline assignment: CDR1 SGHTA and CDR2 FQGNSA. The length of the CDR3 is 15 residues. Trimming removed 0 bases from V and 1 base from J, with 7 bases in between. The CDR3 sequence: CASSLAGLSYNEQFF. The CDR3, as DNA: TGTGCCAGCAGCTTAGCGGGGCTTTCCTACAATGAGCAGTTCTTC.

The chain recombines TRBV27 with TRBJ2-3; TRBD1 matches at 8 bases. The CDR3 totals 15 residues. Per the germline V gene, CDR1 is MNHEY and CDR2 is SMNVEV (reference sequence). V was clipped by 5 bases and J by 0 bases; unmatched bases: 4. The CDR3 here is CASSQWDRSTDTQYF. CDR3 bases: TGTGCCAGCAGTCAGTGGGACAGGAGCACAGATACGCAGTATTTT.

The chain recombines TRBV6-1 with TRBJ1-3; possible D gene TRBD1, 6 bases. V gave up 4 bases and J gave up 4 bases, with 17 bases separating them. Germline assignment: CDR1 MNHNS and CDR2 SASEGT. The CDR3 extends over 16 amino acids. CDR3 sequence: CASSASGAVAGNTIYF. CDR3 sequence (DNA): TGTGCCAGCAGTGCTTCAGGGGCGGTGGCAGGAAACACCATATATTTT.

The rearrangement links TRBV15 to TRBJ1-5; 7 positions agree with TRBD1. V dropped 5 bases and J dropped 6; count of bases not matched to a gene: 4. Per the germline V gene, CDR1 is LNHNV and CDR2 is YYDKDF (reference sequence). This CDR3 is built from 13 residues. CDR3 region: CATSPDRRQPQHF. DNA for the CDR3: TGTGCCACCAGCCCGGACAGGCGTCAGCCCCAGCATTTT.

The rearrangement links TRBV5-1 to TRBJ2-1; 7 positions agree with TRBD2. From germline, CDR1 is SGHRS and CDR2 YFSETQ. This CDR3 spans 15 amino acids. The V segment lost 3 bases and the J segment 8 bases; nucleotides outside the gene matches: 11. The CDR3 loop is CASSSRGRGLYEQFF. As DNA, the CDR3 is TGCGCCAGCAGCTCCCGAGGGCGGGGGTTGTATGAGCAGTTCTTC.

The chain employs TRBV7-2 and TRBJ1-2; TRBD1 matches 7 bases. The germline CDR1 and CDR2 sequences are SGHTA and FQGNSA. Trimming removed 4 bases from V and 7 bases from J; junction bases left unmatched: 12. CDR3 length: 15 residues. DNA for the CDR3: TGTGCCAGCAGCTCTGCGGGACAGTCCCCCCGTGGCTACACCTTC. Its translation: CASSSAGQSPRGYTF.

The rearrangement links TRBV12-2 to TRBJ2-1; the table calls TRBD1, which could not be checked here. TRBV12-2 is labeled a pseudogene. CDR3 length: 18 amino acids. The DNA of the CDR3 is TGTGCAAGTCGCTTAGCGACAGTCGGACCGCTCTCCTACAATGAGCAGTTCTTC. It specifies CASRLATVGPLSYNEQFF.

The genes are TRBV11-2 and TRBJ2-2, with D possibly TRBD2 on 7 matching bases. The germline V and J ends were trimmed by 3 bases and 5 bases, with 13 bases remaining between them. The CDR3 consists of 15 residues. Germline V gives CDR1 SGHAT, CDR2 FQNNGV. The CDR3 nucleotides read TGTGCCAGCAGCTTTGCGGGGGCCGGGACCGGGGAGCTGTTTTTT. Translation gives CASSFAGAGTGELFF.

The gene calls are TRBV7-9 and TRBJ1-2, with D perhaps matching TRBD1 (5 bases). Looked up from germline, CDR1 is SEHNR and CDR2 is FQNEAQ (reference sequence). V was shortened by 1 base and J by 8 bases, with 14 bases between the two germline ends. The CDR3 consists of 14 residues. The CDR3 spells CASSLVGGFDGYTF. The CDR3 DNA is TGTGCCAGCAGCTTAGTCGGGGGGTTTGACGGCTACACCTTC.

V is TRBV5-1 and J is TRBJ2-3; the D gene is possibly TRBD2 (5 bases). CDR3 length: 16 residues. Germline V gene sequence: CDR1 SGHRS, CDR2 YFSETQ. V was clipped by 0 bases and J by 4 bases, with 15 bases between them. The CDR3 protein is CASSLAGSSGADTQYF. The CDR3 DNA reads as TGCGCCAGCAGCTTGGCCGGGTCCTCCGGGGCAGATACGCAGTATTTT.